What follows describes a single T cell receptor beta chain. Its cognate antigen is unknown. The sample belongs to a study of blood T cells in healthy people across ages. Study background: The template switching approach captured approximately one barcoded beta molecule for every two T cells. Study results and caveats: Roughly linear declines in TCR beta diversity per million T cells occurred with age. Unknown CMV status may confound age-related changes in expanded clones.

For the second PCR, which ran for about 6 to 11 cycles, a sample-barcoded 5' primer and a J-beta primer mix were used. Each TCR beta cDNA got a 12-nucleotide random molecular identifier. TCRdb itself ran the 5' RACE reads through MiXCR, one entry per CDR3 protein. The table has roughly 1.5 million distinct CDR3 sequences, about 45% seen once. This clonotype was sampled from a woman aged 18-29 years in good health. Sequenced material: blood.

The CDR3 here is CASSLYQGTVNTEAFF. In DNA form, the CDR3 reads TGTGCCAGCAGCTTGTATCAGGGGACTGTGAACACTGAAGCTTTCTTT. The chain combines TRBV5-4 with TRBJ1-1, with D perhaps TRBD1 (6 bases). There are 16 residues in the CDR3. Trimming removed 1 base at V and 0 bases at J, with 13 bases between. In germline, CDR1 is SGHNT, CDR2 YYREEE (reference sequence).